This TCR beta chain was sequenced for a study of blood T cell repertoires in COVID-19. Study-level information: The samples span acute and convalescent COVID-19 from the United States, Italy and Spain.

The CDR3 covers 16 residues. V was clipped by 3 bases and J by 5 bases; unmatched bases: 9. Germline CDR1 and CDR2: LNHNV and YYDKDF (reference sequence). Seattle patients were enrolled while actively infected and followed longitudinally. Authors' methods: By means of reference gene primer amplification, nucleated cell counts were estimated. The data were produced by immunoSEQ multiplex PCR, yet TCRdb's version contains in-frame clones alone and is incomplete. For V, J and clone size, that table is used; D and trimming come from the DNA. Among roughly 200,000 clones listed, more than 75% were seen once.

This receptor was taken from a person aged 70 to 85 with COVID-19, enrolled during active disease. The chain has TRBV15 and TRBJ2-1; the match to TRBD2 covers 8 bases. The sample taken for sequencing was peripheral blood. In nucleotides, the CDR3 is TGTGCCACCAGCAGGGGGGCGACTAGCGTAAACAATGAGCAGTTCTTC. Amino acids: CATSRGATSVNNEQFF.